The T cell receptor (beta chain) described here comes from a study of blood T cell repertoires in COVID-19. Study as a whole: Sources were T cells, B-cell-depleted T cells, or PBMCs; the material itself was cDNA or gDNA.

Germline V gives CDR1 GTSNPN, CDR2 SVGIG (reference sequence). The CDR3 consists of 12 residues. The V gene lost 4 bases and the J gene lost 6 bases, with 10 bases spanning the gap. In the original analysis: Reference gene primer amplification gave nucleated cell count estimates. Sequencing used immunoSEQ multiplex PCR; TCRdb keeps in-frame clones, though not all of them. That table gives V, J and clone size, and the DNA gave D and trimming. The data show 60,000 to 70,000 clones, 84% seen once. This clone has more than one count but fewer than ten. The receptor comes from a man between 45 and 60 years old with active COVID-19. The chain joins TRBV30 to TRBJ1-5; a possible D gene is TRBD1 (5 bases). Sample: peripheral blood. The chain's CDR3 is CAWKGVGQPQHF. The CDR3 DNA reads TGTGCCTGGAAAGGGGTGGGTCAGCCCCAGCATTTT. Full variable domain (remainder filled in from reference TRBV30 and TRBJ1-5): SQTIHQWPATLVQPVGSPLSLECTVEGTSNPNLYWYRQAAGRGLQLLFYSVGIGQISSEVPQNLSASRPQDRQFILSSKKLLLSDSGFYLCAWKGVGQPQHFGDGTRLSIL.